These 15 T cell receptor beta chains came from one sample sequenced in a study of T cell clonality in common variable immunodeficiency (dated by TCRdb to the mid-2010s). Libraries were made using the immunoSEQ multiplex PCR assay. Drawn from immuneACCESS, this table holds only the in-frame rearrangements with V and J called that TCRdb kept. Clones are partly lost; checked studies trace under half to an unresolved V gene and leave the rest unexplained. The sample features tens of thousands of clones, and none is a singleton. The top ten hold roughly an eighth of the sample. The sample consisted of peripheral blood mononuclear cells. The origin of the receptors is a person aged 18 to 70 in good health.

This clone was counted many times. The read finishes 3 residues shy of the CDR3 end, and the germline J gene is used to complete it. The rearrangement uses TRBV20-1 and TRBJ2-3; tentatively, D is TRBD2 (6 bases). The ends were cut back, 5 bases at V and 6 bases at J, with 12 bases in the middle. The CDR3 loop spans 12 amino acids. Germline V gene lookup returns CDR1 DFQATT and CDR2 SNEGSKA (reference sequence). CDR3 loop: CSAWRGADTQYF. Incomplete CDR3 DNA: TGCAGTGCTTGGCGGGGCGCGGATACG.

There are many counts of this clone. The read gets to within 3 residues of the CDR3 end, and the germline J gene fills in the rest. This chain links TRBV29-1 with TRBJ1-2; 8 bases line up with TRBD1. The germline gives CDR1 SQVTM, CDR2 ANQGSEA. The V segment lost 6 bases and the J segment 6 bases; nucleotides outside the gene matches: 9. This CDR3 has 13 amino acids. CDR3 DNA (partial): TGCAGCGTCCTGCCGGACAGGGAAAATGGC. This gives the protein CSVLPDRENG. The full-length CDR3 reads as CSVLPDRENGYTF.

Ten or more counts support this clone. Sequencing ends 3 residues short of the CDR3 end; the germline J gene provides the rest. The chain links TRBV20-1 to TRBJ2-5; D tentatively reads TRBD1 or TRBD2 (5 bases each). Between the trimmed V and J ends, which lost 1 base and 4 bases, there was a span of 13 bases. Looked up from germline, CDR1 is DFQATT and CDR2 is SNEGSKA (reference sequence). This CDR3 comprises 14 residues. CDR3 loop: CSARASEGSETQYF. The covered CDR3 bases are TGCAGTGCTAGAGCCTCTGAGGGGTCAGAGACC.

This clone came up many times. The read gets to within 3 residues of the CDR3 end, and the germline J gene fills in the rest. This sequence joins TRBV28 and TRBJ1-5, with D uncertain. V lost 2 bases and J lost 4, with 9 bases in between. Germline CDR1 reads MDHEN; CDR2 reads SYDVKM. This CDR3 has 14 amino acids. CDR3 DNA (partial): TGTGCCAGCAGTTTAATCTACGGGAATCAGCCC. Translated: CASSLIYGNQP. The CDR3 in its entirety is CASSLIYGNQPQHF.

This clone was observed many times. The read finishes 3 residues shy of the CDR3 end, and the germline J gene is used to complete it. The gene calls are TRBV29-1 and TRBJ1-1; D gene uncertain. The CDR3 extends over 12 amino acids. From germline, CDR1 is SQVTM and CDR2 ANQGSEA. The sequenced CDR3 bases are TGCAGCGTTGAAGAAGGGTTGGCGGGG. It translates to CSVEEGLAG. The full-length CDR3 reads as CSVEEGLAGAFF.

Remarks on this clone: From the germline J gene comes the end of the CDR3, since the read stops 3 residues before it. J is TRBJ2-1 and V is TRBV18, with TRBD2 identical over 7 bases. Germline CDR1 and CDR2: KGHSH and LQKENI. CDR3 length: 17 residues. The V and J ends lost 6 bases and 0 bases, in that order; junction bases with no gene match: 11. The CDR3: CASSVKTGGFSYNEQFF. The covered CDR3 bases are TGTGCCAGCTCCGTAAAGACCGGGGGGTTCTCCTACAATGAG.

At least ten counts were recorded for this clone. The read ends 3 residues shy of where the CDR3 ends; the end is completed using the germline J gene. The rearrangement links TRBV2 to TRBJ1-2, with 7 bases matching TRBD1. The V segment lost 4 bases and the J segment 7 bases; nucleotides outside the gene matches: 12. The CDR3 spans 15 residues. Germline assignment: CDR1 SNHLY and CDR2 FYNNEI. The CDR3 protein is CASSAAGGKVAGYTF. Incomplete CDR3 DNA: TGTGCCAGCAGTGCCGCAGGGGGAAAAGTTGCTGGC.

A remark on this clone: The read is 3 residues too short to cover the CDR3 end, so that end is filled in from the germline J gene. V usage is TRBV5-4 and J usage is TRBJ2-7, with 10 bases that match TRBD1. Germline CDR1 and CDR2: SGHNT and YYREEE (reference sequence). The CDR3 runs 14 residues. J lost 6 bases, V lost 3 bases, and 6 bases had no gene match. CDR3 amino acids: CASSSGTGEGEQYF. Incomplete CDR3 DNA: TGTGCCAGCAGCTCTGGGACAGGGGAAGGCGAG.

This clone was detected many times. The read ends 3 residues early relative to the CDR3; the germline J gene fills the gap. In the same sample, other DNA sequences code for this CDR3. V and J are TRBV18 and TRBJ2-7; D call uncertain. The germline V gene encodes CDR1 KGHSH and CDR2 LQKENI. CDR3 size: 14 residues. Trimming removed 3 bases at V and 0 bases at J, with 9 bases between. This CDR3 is CASSPILSSYEQYF. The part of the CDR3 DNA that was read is TGTGCCAGCTCACCGATCCTTAGCTCCTACGAG.

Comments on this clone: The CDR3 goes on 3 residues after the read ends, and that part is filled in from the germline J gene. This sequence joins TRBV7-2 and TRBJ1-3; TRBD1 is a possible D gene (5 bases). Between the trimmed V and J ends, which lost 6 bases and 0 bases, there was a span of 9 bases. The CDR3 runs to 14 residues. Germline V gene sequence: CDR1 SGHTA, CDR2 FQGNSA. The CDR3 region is CASRKQASGNTIYF. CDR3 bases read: TGTGCCAGCAGAAAACAGGCCTCTGGAAACACC.

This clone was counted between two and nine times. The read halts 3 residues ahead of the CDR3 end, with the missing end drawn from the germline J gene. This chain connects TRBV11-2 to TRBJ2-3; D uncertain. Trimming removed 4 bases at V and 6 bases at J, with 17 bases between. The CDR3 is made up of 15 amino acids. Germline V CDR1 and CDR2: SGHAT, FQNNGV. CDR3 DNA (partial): TGTGCCAGCAGCTCCCAGGCCAAGGGTCGGGATACG. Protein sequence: CASSSQAKGRDT. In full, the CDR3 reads CASSSQAKGRDTQYF.

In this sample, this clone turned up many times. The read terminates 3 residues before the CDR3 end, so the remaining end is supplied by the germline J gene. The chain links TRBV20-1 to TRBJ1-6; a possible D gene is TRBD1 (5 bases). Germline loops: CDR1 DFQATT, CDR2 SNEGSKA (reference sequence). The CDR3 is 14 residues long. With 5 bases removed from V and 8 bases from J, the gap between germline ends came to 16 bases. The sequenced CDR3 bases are TGCAGTGCTGGCGGGGCAGGGAGGGATTCACCC. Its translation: CSAGGAGRDSP. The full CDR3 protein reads CSAGGAGRDSPLHF.

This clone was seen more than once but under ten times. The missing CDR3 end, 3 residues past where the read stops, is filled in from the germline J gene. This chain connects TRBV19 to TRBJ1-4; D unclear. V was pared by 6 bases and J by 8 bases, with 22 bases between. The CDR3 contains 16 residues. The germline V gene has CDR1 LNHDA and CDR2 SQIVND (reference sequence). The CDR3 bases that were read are TGTGCCAGTAGGGCGGCAGACCCCGAAGGTAGGGAAAAA. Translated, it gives CASRAADPEGREK. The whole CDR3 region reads CASRAADPEGREKLFF.

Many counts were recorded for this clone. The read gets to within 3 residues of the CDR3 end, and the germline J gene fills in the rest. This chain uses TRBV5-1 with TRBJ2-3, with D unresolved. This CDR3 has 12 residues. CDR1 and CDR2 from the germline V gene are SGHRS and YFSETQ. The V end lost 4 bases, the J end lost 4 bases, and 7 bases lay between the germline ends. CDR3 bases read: TGCGCCAGCAGCCCGCGTGCAGATACG. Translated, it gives CASSPRADT. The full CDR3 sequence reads CASSPRADTQYF.

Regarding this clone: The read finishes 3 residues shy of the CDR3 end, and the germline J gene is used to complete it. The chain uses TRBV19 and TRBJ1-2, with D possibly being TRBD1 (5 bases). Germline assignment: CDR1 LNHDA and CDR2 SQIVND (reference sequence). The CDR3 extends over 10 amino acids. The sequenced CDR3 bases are TGTGCCAGTAAAGGGGAAGGC. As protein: CASKGEG. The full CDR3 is CASKGEGYTF.